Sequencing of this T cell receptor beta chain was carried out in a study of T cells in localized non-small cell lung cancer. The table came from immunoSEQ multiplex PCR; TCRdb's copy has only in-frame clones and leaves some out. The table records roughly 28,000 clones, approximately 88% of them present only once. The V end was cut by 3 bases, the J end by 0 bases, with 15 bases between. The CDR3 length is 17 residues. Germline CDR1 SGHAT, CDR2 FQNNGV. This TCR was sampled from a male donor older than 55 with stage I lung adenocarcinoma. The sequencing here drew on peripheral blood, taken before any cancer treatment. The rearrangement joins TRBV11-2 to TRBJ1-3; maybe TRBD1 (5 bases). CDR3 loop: CASSFLSGASSGNTIYF. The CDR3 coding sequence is TGTGCCAGCAGCTTTTTATCTGGGGCGAGCTCTGGAAACACCATATATTTT.